These T cell receptor beta chains were read from a single sample in a study of cytotoxic CD8 clonotypes in ibrutinib-treated CLL. Sequencing was performed with immunoSEQ multiplex PCR; in TCRdb, only in-frame clones are kept and a portion is missing. The sample comprises about 140,000 clones, approximately 80% of which are singletons, and around 30% rests with the top ten. Sequences were derived from PBMCs, sampled after 12 months of ibrutinib treatment. The origin of the receptors is a human donor with chronic lymphocytic leukemia. The CDR3 runs from the conserved cysteine through the conserved F or W. The D gene is left open where the match is weak. Clone size is shown for a subset of rows, as once, few, many or a class of expanded clone.

V gene	clone size	D gene	J gene	CDR3 protein	CDR3 DNA
TRBV4-1	-	-	TRBJ1-2	CASSHPTPSGDGYTF	TGCGCCAGCAGCCACCCAACGCCGTCGGGAGACGGCTACACCTTC
TRBV5-1	-	-	TRBJ2-7	CASSLSGIGGDEQYF	TGCGCCAGCAGCTTGTCAGGAATTGGAGGCGACGAGCAGTACTTC
TRBV28	few	-	TRBJ1-2	CASSFSGTNYGYTF	TGTGCCAGCAGTTTCTCTGGGACCAACTATGGCTACACCTTC
TRBV10-1	-	-	TRBJ2-1	CASSELVRGEQVFYNEQFF	TGCGCCAGCAGTGAGTTAGTACGTGGGGAACAGGTGTTCTACAATGAGCAGTTCTTC
TRBV28	few	TRBD1	TRBJ2-7	CASTQGAVYEQYF	TGTGCCAGCACCCAGGGGGCGGTCTACGAGCAGTACTTC
TRBV6-1	-	TRBD1	TRBJ1-1	CASSTGTGAIF	TGTGCCAGCAGTACCGGGACAGGGGCAATCTTT
TRBV7-9	-	-	TRBJ2-7	CASSLSQASYEQYF	TGTGCCAGCAGCTTAAGTCAGGCCTCCTACGAGCAGTACTTC
TRBV4-2	-	TRBD2	TRBJ2-7	CASSQVLGLAGVTSYEQYF	TGTGCCAGCAGCCAAGTCTTGGGACTAGCGGGAGTTACATCCTACGAGCAGTACTTC
TRBV25-1	few	-	TRBJ2-5	CASSYDSLPQYF	TGTGCCAGCAGTTACGACAGCCTCCCCCAGTACTTC
TRBV28	-	TRBD2	TRBJ2-7	CASRGVGGSSYEQYF	TGTGCCAGCAGGGGGGTCGGCGGGAGTAGCTACGAGCAGTACTTC
TRBV19	-	-	TRBJ1-6	CASSTIQSSYNSPLHF	TGTGCCAGTAGTACGATACAGAGCTCCTATAATTCACCCCTCCACTTT
TRBV30	few	-	TRBJ2-6	CAWTPTGANVLTF	TGTGCCTGGACTCCGACCGGGGCCAACGTCCTGACTTTC
TRBV4-3	-	-	TRBJ2-2	CASSQGWGTGELFF	TGCGCCAGCAGCCAGGGGTGGGGCACCGGGGAGCTGTTTTTT
TRBV28	-	-	TRBJ1-3	CASSKTTSGNTIYF	TGTGCCAGCAGCAAGACAACGTCCGGAAACACCATATATTTT
TRBV5-6	-	-	TRBJ1-1	CASSLGGLAEAFF	TGTGCCAGCAGCTTGGGGGGCTTAGCTGAAGCTTTCTTT
TRBV28	-	TRBD1	TRBJ1-3	CASSPLVTGGNTIYF	TGTGCCAGCAGCCCCTTGGTGACAGGGGGAAACACCATATATTTT
TRBV5-6	-	TRBD1	TRBJ1-5	CASSTGTGVTPQHF	TGTGCCAGCAGCACTGGGACAGGGGTTACGCCCCAGCATTTT
TRBV28	-	-	TRBJ1-5	CASSPRANPNQPQHF	TGTGCCAGCAGTCCCCGGGCCAACCCTAATCAGCCCCAGCATTTT
TRBV13	-	-	TRBJ2-7	CASSQAVGPNTQQYF	TGTGCCAGCAGCCAGGCGGTCGGGCCTAATACCCAGCAGTACTTC
TRBV28	-	-	TRBJ2-2	CASSLLGIGELFF	TGTGCCAGCAGTTTATTAGGTATCGGGGAGCTGTTTTTT
TRBV4-3	-	TRBD2	TRBJ2-7	CASSQELSGGYEQYF	TGCGCCAGCAGCCAAGAACTTAGCGGGGGTTACGAGCAGTACTTC
TRBV5-1	-	TRBD1	TRBJ2-2	CASSRTGSGELFF	TGCGCCAGCAGCCGGACAGGGAGTGGGGAGCTGTTTTTT
TRBV6-1	-	-	TRBJ1-6	CATFEGELGSPLHF	TGTGCCACCTTCGAAGGGGAGTTGGGCTCACCCCTCCACTTT
TRBV7-9	-	-	TRBJ2-7	CASSLSSYEQYF	TGTGCCAGCAGCTTAAGCTCCTACGAGCAGTACTTC
TRBV7-9	-	-	TRBJ2-2	CARYKMDQLTGELFF	TGTGCCAGGTATAAAATGGACCAGCTAACCGGGGAGCTGTTTTTT
TRBV4-3	-	TRBD2	TRBJ2-7	CASSQESGSGRPYEQYF	TGCGCCAGCAGCCAAGAATCGGGAAGCGGGAGGCCCTACGAGCAGTACTTC
TRBV6-5	-	-	TRBJ2-7	CASSYERGAYEQYF	TGTGCCAGCAGTTACGAGAGGGGAGCCTACGAGCAGTACTTC
TRBV4-3	-	-	TRBJ1-1	CASSQDTRNTEAFF	TGCGCCAGCAGCCAAGACACCAGGAACACTGAAGCTTTCTTT
TRBV30	-	-	TRBJ1-1	CAWRGLANTEAFF	TGTGCCTGGAGGGGTTTAGCGAACACTGAAGCTTTCTTT